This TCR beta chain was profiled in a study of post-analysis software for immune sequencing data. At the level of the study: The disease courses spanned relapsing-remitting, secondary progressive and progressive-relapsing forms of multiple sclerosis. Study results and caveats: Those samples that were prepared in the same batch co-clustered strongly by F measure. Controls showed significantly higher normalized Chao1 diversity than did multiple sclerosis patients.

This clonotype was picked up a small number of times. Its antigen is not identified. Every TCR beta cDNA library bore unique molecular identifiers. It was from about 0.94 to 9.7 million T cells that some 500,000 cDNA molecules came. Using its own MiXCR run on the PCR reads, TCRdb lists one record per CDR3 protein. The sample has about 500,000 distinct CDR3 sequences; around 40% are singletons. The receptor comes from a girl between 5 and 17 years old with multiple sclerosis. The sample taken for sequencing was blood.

The CDR3 loop is CASSQDPSGSSSYEQYF. CDR3 bases: TGTGCCAGCAGCCAAGACCCCAGCGGGAGCTCTTCTTACGAGCAGTACTTC. The V call is TRBV3-1, the J call TRBJ2-7; 8 bases agree with TRBD2. The germline CDR1 and CDR2 sequences are LGHDT and YNNKEL (reference sequence). This CDR3 is 17 amino acids long. The ends lost 0 bases at V and 4 bases at J; junction bases unmatched: 11.